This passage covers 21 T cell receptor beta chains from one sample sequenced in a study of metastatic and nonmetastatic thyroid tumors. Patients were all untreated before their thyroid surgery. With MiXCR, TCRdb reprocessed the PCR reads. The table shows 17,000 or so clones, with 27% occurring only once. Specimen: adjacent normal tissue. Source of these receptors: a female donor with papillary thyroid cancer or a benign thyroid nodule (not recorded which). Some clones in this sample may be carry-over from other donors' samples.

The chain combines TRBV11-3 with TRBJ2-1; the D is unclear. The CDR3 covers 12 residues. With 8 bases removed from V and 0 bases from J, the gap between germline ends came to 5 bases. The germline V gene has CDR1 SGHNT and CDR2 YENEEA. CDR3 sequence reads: CASEISYNEQFF. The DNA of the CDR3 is TGTGCCAGCGAGATCTCCTACAATGAGCAGTTCTTC.

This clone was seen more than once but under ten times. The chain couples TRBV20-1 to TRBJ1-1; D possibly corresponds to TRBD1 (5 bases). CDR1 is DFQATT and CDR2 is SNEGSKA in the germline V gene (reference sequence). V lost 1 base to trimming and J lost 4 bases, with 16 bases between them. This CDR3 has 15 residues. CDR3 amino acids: CSARGIRGGSTEAFF. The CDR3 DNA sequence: TGCAGTGCTAGAGGAATAAGGGGAGGATCCACTGAAGCTTTCTTT.

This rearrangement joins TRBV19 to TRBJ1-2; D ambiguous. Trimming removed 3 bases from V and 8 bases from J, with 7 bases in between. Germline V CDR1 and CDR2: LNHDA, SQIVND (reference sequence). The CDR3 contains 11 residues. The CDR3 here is CASSISAGYTF. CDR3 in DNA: TGTGCCAGTAGTATTAGCGCGGGCTACACCTTC.

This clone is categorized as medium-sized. The CDR3 is CASSLVGSDSPLHF. The CDR3, as DNA: TGTGCCAGCAGCTTGGTGGGGTCCGATTCACCCCTCCACTTT. This chain connects TRBV5-6 to TRBJ1-6; D uncertain. This CDR3 comprises 14 residues. Germline lookup yields CDR1 SGHDT and CDR2 YYEEEE. Trimming cost V 0 bases and J 8 bases, with 9 bases left between them.

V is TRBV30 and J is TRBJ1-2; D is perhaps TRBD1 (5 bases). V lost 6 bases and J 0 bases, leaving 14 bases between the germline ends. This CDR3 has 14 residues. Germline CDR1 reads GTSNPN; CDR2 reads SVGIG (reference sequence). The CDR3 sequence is CACQGRGSNYGYTF. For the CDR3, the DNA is TGTGCCTGCCAAGGGAGGGGATCTAACTATGGCTACACCTTC.

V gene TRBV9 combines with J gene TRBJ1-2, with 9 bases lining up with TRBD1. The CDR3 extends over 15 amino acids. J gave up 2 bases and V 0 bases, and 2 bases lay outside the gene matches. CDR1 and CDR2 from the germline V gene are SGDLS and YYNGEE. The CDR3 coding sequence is TGTGCCAGCAGCGTAGGAGGGACAGGGAACTATGGCTACACCTTC. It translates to CASSVGGTGNYGYTF.

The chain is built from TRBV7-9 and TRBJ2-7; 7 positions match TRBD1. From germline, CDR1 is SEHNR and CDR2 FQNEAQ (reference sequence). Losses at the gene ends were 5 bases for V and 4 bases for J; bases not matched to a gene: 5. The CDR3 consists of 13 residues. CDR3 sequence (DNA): TGTGCCAGCAGCCCCGGGACAGTTTACGAGCAGTACTTC. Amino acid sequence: CASSPGTVYEQYF.

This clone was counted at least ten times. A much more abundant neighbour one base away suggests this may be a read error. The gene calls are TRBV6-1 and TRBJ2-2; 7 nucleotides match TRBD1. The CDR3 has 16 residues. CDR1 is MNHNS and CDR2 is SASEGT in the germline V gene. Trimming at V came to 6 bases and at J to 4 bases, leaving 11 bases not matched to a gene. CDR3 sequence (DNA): TGTGCCAGCAGACTAGGACAGGCCGCTCCCACCGGGGAGCTGTTTTTT. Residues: CASRLGQAAPTGELFF.

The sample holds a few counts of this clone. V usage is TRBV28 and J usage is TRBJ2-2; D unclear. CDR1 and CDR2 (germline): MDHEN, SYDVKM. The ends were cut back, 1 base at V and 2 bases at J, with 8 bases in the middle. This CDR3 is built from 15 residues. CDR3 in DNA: TGTGCCAGCAGTTTATCCCTGACTAACACCGGGGAGCTGTTTTTT. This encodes CASSLSLTNTGELFF.

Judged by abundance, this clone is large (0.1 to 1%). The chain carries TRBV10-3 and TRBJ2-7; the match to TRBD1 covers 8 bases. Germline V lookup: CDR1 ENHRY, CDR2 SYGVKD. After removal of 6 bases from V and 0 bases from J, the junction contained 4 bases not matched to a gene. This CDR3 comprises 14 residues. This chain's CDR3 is CAISRQGHSYEQYF. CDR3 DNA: TGTGCCATCAGCCGACAGGGGCACTCCTACGAGCAGTACTTC.

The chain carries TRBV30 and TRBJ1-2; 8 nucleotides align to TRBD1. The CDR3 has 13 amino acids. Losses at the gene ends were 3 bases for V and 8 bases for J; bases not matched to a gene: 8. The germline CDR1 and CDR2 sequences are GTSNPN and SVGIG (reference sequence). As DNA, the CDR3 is TGTGCCTGGAGCGCCGGGACAGGAAACGGCTACACCTTC. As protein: CAWSAGTGNGYTF. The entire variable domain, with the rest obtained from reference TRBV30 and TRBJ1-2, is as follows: SQTIHQWPATLVQPVGSPLSLECTVEGTSNPNLYWYRQAAGRGLQLLFYSVGIGQISSEVPQNLSASRPQDRQFILSSKKLLLSDSGFYLCAWSAGTGNGYTFGSGTRLTVV.

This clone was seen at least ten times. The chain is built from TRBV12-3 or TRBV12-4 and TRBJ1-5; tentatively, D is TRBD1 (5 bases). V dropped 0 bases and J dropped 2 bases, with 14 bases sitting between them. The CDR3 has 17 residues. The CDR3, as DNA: TGTGCCAGCAGTTTAGCGCGTGGGGGATTGGGCAATCAGCCCCAGCATTTT. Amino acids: CASSLARGGLGNQPQHF.

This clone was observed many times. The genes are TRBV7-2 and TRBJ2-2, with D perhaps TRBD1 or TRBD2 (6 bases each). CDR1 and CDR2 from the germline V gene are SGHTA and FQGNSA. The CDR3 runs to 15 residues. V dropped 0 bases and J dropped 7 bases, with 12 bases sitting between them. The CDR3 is CASSLASGAGGELFF. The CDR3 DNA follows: TGTGCCAGCAGCTTAGCGTCGGGGGCAGGCGGGGAGCTGTTTTTT.

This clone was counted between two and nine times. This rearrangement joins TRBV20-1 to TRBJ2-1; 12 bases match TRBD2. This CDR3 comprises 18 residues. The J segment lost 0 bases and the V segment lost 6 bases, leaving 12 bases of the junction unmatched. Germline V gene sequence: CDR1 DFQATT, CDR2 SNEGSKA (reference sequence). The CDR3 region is CSALWLAGGQGSYNEQFF. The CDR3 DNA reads TGCAGTGCCTTGTGGCTAGCGGGAGGGCAGGGCTCCTACAATGAGCAGTTCTTC.

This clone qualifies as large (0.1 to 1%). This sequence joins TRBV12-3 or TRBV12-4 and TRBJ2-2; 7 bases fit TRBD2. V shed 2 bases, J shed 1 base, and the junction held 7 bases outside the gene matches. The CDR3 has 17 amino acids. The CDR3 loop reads CASSLNGASGNTGELFF. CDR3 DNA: TGTGCCAGCAGTTTAAATGGTGCTAGCGGGAACACCGGGGAGCTGTTTTTT.

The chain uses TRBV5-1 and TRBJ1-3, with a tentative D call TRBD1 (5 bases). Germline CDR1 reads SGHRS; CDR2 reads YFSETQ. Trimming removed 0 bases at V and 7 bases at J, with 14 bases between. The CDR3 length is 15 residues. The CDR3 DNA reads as TGCGCCAGCAGCTTGGATAGGACAAATGCGAACACCATATATTTT. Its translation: CASSLDRTNANTIYF.

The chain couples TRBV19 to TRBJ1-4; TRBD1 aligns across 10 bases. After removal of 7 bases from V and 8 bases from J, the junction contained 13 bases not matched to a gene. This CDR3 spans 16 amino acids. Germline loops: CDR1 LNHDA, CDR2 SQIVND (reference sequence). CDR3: CASTPGEETGGEKLFF. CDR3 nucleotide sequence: TGTGCCAGTACCCCAGGGGAGGAGACAGGGGGCGAAAAACTGTTTTTT. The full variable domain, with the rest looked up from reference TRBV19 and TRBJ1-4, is DGGITQSPKYLFRKEGQNVTLSCEQNLNHDAMYWYRQDPGQGLRLIYYSQIVNDFQKGDIAEGYSVSREKKESFPLTVTSAQKNPTAFYLCASTPGEETGGEKLFFGSGTQLSVL.

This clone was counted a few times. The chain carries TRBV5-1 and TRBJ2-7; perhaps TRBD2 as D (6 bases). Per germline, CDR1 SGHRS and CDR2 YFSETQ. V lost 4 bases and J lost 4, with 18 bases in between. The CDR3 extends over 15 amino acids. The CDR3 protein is CASSPFGGAAYEQYF. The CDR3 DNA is TGCGCCAGCAGCCCGTTCGGGGGAGCAGCATACGAGCAGTACTTC. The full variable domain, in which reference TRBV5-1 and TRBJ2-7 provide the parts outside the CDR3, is KAGVTQTPRYLIKTRGQQVTLSCSPISGHRSVSWYQQTPGQGLQFLFEYFSETQRNKGNFPGRFSGRQFSNSRSEMNVSTLELGDSALYLCASSPFGGAAYEQYFGPGTRLTVT.

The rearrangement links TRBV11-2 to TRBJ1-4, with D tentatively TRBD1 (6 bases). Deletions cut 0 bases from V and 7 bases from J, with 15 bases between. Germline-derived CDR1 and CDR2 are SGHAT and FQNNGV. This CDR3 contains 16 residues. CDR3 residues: CASSLDLGTRSEKLFF. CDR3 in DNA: TGTGCCAGCAGCTTAGATTTGGGGACAAGGAGTGAAAAACTGTTTTTT.

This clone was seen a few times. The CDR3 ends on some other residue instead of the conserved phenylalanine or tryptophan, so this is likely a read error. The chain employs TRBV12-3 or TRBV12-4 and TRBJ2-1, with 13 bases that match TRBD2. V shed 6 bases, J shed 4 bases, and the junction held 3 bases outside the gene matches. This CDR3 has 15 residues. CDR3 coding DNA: TGTGCCAGCAGACAGGGACTAGCGGGATACAATGAGCAGTTCGTC. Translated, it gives CASRQGLAGYNEQFV.

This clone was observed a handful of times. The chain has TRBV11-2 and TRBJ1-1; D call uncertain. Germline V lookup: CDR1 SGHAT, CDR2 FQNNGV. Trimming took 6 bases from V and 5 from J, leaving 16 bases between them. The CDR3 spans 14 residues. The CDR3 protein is CASRPHTERTEAFF. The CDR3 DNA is TGTGCCAGCAGACCACACACAGAGAGGACTGAAGCTTTCTTT.